The source of this T cell receptor beta chain is a study of vaccination and CD4 T cells after COVID-19. Study-wide context: Convalescent patients gave post-COVID blood a median about 110 days post-diagnosis, range 35 to 161. Findings of the study overall: A nonsignificant rise from approximately 21 to 38 was seen in the median number of SARS-CoV-2-reactive clonotypes.

As to this clonotype: The antigen is unknown.

This sample's treatment: approximately 9-day PBMC culture with coronavirus spike peptide pools or control peptides (ViraFEST assay). TCR sequencing followed the expansion of antigen-specific T cells with peptide pools in ViraFEST. Sequencing of cultured CD4+ T cell DNA used the Oncomine TCR Beta short-read assay. TCRdb passed the PCR reads through MiXCR, listing each CDR3 protein once. The sample comprises about 20,000 distinct CDR3 sequences, approximately 59% of which are singletons, and about 9.8% rests with the top ten. CDR1 is MNHEY, CDR2 SVGEGT, per germline. The V and J ends lost 2 bases and 3 bases respectively, with 2 bases between them. This CDR3 spans 12 amino acids.

The TCR originated in a human donor who had recovered from COVID-19. The sequences come from CD4+ T cells from blood, cultured in vitro, collected after SARS-CoV-2 vaccination. The rearrangement uses TRBV6-2 or TRBV6-3 and TRBJ1-5, with D uncertain. The DNA of the CDR3 is TGTGCCAGCAGTTACGTCAATCAGCCCCAGCATTTT. This sequence encodes CASSYVNQPQHF.